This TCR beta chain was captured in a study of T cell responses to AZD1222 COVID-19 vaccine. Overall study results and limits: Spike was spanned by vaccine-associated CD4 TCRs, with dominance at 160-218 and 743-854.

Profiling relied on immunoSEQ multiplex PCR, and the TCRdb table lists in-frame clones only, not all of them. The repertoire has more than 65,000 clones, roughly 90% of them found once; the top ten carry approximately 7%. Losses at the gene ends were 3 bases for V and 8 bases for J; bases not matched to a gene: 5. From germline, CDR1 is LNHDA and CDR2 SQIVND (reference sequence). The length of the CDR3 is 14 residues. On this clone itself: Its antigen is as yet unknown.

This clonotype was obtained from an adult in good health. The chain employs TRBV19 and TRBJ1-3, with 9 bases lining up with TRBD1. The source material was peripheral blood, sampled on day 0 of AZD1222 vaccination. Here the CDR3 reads CASSIRDRADTIYF. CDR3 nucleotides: TGTGCCAGTAGTATCCGGGACAGGGCCGACACCATATATTTT.